This T cell receptor beta chain originates from a study of Ad26.COV2.S vaccination and SARS-CoV-2 variants. Across the whole study: Ad26.COV2.S was injected intramuscularly once or twice, 56 days apart.

The CDR3 loop spans 16 amino acids. V dropped 4 bases and J dropped 1 base, with 17 bases sitting between them. Germline V gives CDR1 SNHLY, CDR2 FYNNEI. Produced via immunoSEQ multiplex PCR; TCRdb's table is partial and in-frame only. Among some 520,000 clones, 70% to 90% were seen once, and the ten largest hold 9.5% to 15%. Study-wide results and caveats: TCR breadth and depth analyses may have underestimated total T cell responses.

Treatment noted: about 20 received Ad26.COV2.S at low or high dose, single or two shots; about 5 received placebo; per-sample allocation not given. Sampling occurred on day 63 after the first vaccine or placebo injection. Boston hosted the donor, who was an adult aged 18-55 years. As regards this clone: Its specificity is unknown.

This TCR came from a person aged 18-60 years who received the Ad26.COV2.S COVID-19 vaccine or a placebo. V and J are TRBV2 and TRBJ2-7, with D uncertain. The source material was peripheral blood, sampled in a trial of Ad26.COV2.S vaccine versus placebo. The CDR3 DNA sequence: TGTGCCAGCAGTGGCGAACACCAACTACCTTCCTACGAGCAGTACTTC. Translated: CASSGEHQLPSYEQYF.